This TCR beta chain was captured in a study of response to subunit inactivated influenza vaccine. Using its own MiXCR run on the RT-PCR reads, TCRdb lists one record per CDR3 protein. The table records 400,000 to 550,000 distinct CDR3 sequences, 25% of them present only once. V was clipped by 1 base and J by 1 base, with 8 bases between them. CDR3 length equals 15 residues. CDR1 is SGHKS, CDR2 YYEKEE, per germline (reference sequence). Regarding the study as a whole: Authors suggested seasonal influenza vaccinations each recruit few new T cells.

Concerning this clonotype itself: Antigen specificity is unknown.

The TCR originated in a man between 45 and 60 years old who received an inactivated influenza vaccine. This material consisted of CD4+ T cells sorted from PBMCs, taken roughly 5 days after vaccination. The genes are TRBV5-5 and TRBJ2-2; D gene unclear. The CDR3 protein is CASSLLLRNTGELFF. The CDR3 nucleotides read TGTGCCAGCAGCTTGTTACTACGGAACACCGGGGAGCTGTTTTTT.